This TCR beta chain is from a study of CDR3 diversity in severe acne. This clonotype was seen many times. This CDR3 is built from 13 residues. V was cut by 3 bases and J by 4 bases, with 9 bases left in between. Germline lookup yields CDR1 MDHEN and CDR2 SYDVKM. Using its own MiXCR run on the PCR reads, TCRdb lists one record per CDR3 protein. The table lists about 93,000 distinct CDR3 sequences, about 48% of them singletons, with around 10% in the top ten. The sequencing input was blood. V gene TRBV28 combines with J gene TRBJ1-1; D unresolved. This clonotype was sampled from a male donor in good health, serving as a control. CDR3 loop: CASSFRGSTEAFF. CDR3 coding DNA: TGTGCCAGCAGTTTTCGCGGGAGCACTGAAGCTTTCTTT.